This record covers a single T cell receptor (beta chain). This sample stems from a study of CD8+CD57+ T cells in acquired aplastic anemia. The CDR3 loop spans 13 amino acids. V was pared by 8 bases and J by 0 bases, with 7 bases of the junction left unmatched. Per germline, CDR1 SQVTM and CDR2 ANQGSEA. Genomic DNA served as template for TCR beta VDJ and CDR3 profiling. In TCRdb, the reads were re-called with MiXCR into one record per CDR3 protein. The repertoire holds about 190,000 distinct CDR3 sequences, with about 64% as singletons. Input material: sorted CD4+, CD8+, or CD8+CD57+ T cells (not recorded which) from PBMCs. The receptor was isolated from a human donor with severe aplastic anemia or a healthy control (not recorded which). The genes are TRBV29-1 and TRBJ2-7; the match to TRBD2 covers 7 bases. This chain's CDR3 is CSSYGGSSYEQYF. The CDR3 bases are TGCAGCAGTTATGGCGGGAGCTCCTACGAGCAGTACTTC.